Shown below are 26 T cell receptor beta chains from a single sample sequenced in a study of Tregs in tolerant kidney transplant recipients. Recipients received nonmyeloablative bone marrow transplants from related graft donors, with transient mixed chimerism. Clones were read by immunoSEQ multiplex PCR, and TCRdb kept only the in-frame ones, dropping some. The sample records approximately 90,000 clones, 93% being singletons. The sequences come from CD4+ T cells from blood (PBMCs), collected 12 months after the transplant. The receptors were sampled from a human patient who received a combined kidney and bone marrow transplant. Some T cells may possibly be graft donor cells.

This chain links TRBV28 with TRBJ2-1; a possible D gene is TRBD2 (6 bases). V dropped 5 bases and J dropped 10 bases, with 15 bases sitting between them. Germline V gene data show CDR1 as MDHEN and CDR2 as SYDVKM. The CDR3 is 13 amino acids. In DNA form, the CDR3 reads TGTGCCAGCAGTCAACCCCGCGGGGCAGAGCAGTTCTTC. This translates into CASSQPRGAEQFF.

The genes are TRBV29-1 and TRBJ2-5; 9 nucleotides line up with TRBD1. The V gene's germline CDR1 is SQVTM and CDR2 ANQGSEA. The trim removed 6 bases at V and 5 bases at J, leaving 10 bases unmatched. The CDR3 is made up of 14 amino acids. In DNA, the CDR3 is TGCAGCGTAGGGCGACAGGGGGTCGAGGAGACCCAGTACTTC. Translation gives CSVGRQGVEETQYF.

Only one count was recorded for this clone. Other DNA variants within this sample encode the same CDR3. The CDR3 DNA sequence: TGTGCCAGCAGTCGACGGACAGGGAATTCACCCCTCCACTTT. It yields the protein CASSRRTGNSPLHF. The V and J genes are TRBV25-1 and TRBJ1-6; 8 positions match TRBD1. V gave up 5 bases and J gave up 7 bases; unmatched junction bases: 4. The CDR3 is made up of 14 amino acids. Germline loops: CDR1 MGHDK, CDR2 SYGVNS.

This rearrangement joins TRBV9 to TRBJ2-7; a weak D match, TRBD1 (5 bases). Germline V CDR1 and CDR2: SGDLS, YYNGEE. V was clipped by 3 bases and J by 1 base, with 11 bases between them. There are 14 residues in the CDR3. CDR3 in DNA: TGTGCCAGCAGCGCCAGGGATTATTCCTACGAGCAGTACTTC. Amino acids: CASSARDYSYEQYF.

The rearrangement uses TRBV11-3 and TRBJ2-3; 7 positions match TRBD2. The CDR3 covers 13 residues. Germline V gene sequence: CDR1 SGHNT, CDR2 YENEEA. V lost 1 base to trimming and J lost 7 bases; unmatched junction nucleotides: 2. The CDR3, as DNA: TGTGCCAGCAGCTTAGTCGGGGGGAATACGCAGTATTTT. Amino acids: CASSLVGGNTQYF.

CDR3 amino acids: CASSASGETGELFF. CDR3 DNA sequence: TGTGCCAGCAGTGCATCAGGGGAAACCGGGGAGCTGTTTTTT. The chain joins TRBV6-4 to TRBJ2-2; perhaps TRBD1 as D (6 bases). The CDR3 contains 14 residues. Trimming removed 4 bases from V and 5 bases from J, with 11 bases in between. Looked up from germline, CDR1 is MRHNA and CDR2 is SNTAGT.

The rearrangement uses TRBV15 and TRBJ2-5, with D possibly TRBD1 on 5 matching bases. Germline values: CDR1 LNHNV, CDR2 YYDKDF (reference sequence). This CDR3 contains 12 residues. Trimming stripped 5 bases from V and 5 bases from J, with 9 bases between. The DNA of the CDR3 is TGTGCCACCAGCTATAACAGGGAGACCCAGTACTTC. This gives the protein CATSYNRETQYF. Based on the CDR3 plus reference TRBV15 and TRBJ2-5, the full variable domain is DAMVIQNPRYQVTQFGKPVTLSCSQTLNHNVMYWYQQKSSQAPKLLFHYYDKDFNNEADTPDNFQSRRPNTSFCFLDIRSPGLGDTAMYLCATSYNRETQYFGPGTRLLVL.

The rearrangement uses TRBV28 and TRBJ2-3; D is perhaps TRBD2 (5 bases). V lost 6 bases and J 6 bases, leaving 10 bases between the germline ends. Germline CDR1 and CDR2: MDHEN and SYDVKM. CDR3 length: 12 amino acids. CDR3 loop: CASRRLADTQYF. The DNA of the CDR3 is TGTGCCAGCAGGCGCCTAGCTGATACGCAGTATTTT.

The gene calls are TRBV28 and TRBJ1-3; possible D gene TRBD1, 6 bases. Trimming removed 6 bases at V and 2 bases at J, with 11 bases between. Looked up from germline, CDR1 is MDHEN and CDR2 is SYDVKM. CDR3 size: 14 residues. The DNA of the CDR3 is TGTGCCAGCAGGGGGTCAGGGGCTGGAAACACCATATATTTT. It translates to CASRGSGAGNTIYF.

The J gene is TRBJ1-4, the V gene TRBV11-1; TRBD1 is a possible D gene (6 bases). Germline V lookup: CDR1 SGHAT, CDR2 FQDESV (reference sequence). Trimming took off 5 bases at V and 4 bases at J, with 8 bases between the two ends. The CDR3 runs 13 residues. CDR3 sequence: CASSQDSNEKLFF. The CDR3 bases are TGTGCCAGCAGCCAGGACAGTAATGAAAAACTGTTTTTT.

Here the CDR3 reads CASSLGGGFYTEAFF. In DNA form, the CDR3 reads TGTGCCAGCAGCTTAGGTGGGGGGTTTTACACTGAAGCTTTCTTT. The rearrangement uses TRBV7-6 and TRBJ1-1; a possible D gene is TRBD1 (5 bases). Trimming shortened V by 1 base and J by 3 bases, and 12 bases separated the two germline ends. This CDR3 comprises 15 residues. CDR1 and CDR2 from the germline V gene are SGHVS and FNYEAQ.

The sample holds a few counts of this clone. The rearrangement links TRBV2 to TRBJ2-3; 7 bases are shared with TRBD1. Losses at the gene ends were 9 bases for V and 0 bases for J; bases not matched to a gene: 6. Per the germline V gene, CDR1 is SNHLY and CDR2 is FYNNEI. The CDR3 contains 14 residues. This chain's CDR3 is CASGGQYSTDTQYF. The CDR3 DNA follows: TGTGCCAGTGGGGGACAGTATAGCACAGATACGCAGTATTTT.

The chain recombines TRBV7-3 with TRBJ1-1; 7 bases align to TRBD1. The CDR3 contains 13 residues. With 5 bases clipped from V and 3 bases from J, the junction kept 3 bases outside the gene matches. CDR1 and CDR2 (germline): SGHTA, FQGTGA. The CDR3, as DNA: TGTGCCAGCAGCCCCGACAGGGACACTGAAGCTTTCTTT. Its protein product is CASSPDRDTEAFF.

A single count supports this clone. This chain uses TRBV19 with TRBJ2-7; no clear D. Germline CDR1 reads LNHDA; CDR2 reads SQIVND (reference sequence). The CDR3 totals 14 residues. Trimming stripped 7 bases from V and 1 base from J, with 14 bases between. The CDR3 here is CASKRQFTSYEQYF. The CDR3 region has the DNA TGTGCCAGTAAGAGGCAATTTACTTCCTACGAGCAGTACTTC.

The rearrangement joins TRBV5-8 to TRBJ2-5, with 11 bases lining up with TRBD2. The CDR3 extends over 15 amino acids. After removal of 0 bases from V and 7 bases from J, the junction contained 5 bases not matched to a gene. CDR1 is SGHTS, CDR2 YDEGEE, per germline. The CDR3 bases are TGTGCCAGCAGCTTGGTAGCGGGAGGGAAGACGACCCAGTACTTC. Translated, it gives CASSLVAGGKTTQYF.

The genes are TRBV28 and TRBJ1-1, with D uncertain. The CDR3 length is 14 residues. Germline CDR1 reads MDHEN; CDR2 reads SYDVKM. Trimming took 2 bases from V and 4 from J, leaving 11 bases between them. The CDR3 spells CASSLRAVGTEAFF. For the CDR3, the DNA is TGTGCCAGCAGTTTAAGAGCGGTTGGCACTGAAGCTTTCTTT.

Concerning this clone: A junction end diverges from the germline sequence, so it may reflect a read error. The V call is TRBV6-1, the J call TRBJ2-5; 7 bases map to TRBD1. This CDR3 region has 13 residues. Per the germline V gene, CDR1 is MNHNS and CDR2 is SASEGT. Here the CDR3 reads CASSEWIDRVPHF. The CDR3 nucleotides are TGTGCCAGCAGTGAATGGATCGACAGGGTTCCTCACTTC.

The chain combines TRBV6-1 with TRBJ1-2, with 7 bases identical to TRBD1. CDR3 length: 12 amino acids. Trimming at V came to 4 bases and at J to 7 bases, leaving 3 bases not matched to a gene. CDR1 and CDR2 (germline): MNHNS, SASEGT. CDR3 amino acids: CASSVTGFGYTF. CDR3 bases: TGTGCCAGCAGTGTGACAGGGTTTGGCTACACCTTC.

Details on this clone: One end of the junction varies from germline; a read error may be responsible. Other DNA sequences in this specimen translate into the identical CDR3. The chain employs TRBV5-4 and TRBJ2-2, with TRBD2 identical over 9 bases. CDR1 and CDR2 (germline): SGHNT, YYREEE (reference sequence). The CDR3 consists of 15 residues. CDR3 DNA sequence: TGTGCCAGCAGTTTGGGCGGGGGGGCCTCCGGGGAGCTGTTTTTT. Amino acids: CASSLGGGASGELFF. The variable domain in full, completed from reference TRBV5-4 and TRBJ2-2, reads ETGVTQSPTHLIKTRGQQVTLRCSSQSGHNTVSWYQQALGQGPQFIFQYYREEENGRGNFPPRFSGLQFPNYSSELNVNALELDDSALYLCASSLGGGASGELFFGEGSRLTVL.

The chain recombines TRBV4-2 with TRBJ1-1, with unresolved D. From germline, CDR1 is LGHNA and CDR2 YNFKEQ. The length of the CDR3 is 14 residues. V lost 2 bases and J 4 bases, leaving 11 bases between the germline ends. CDR3 nucleotide sequence: TGTGCCAGCAGCCAATGGGATGCGGGCACTGAAGCTTTCTTT. Its protein product is CASSQWDAGTEAFF.

V is TRBV7-6 and J is TRBJ2-7; TRBD1 matches at 7 bases. V shed 5 bases and J 2 bases; nucleotides not matched to a gene: 3. The CDR3 is made up of 13 amino acids. Germline values: CDR1 SGHVS, CDR2 FNYEAQ. DNA for the CDR3: TGTGCCAGCAGCCGAGACAGGGCCTACGAGCAGTACTTC. As protein: CASSRDRAYEQYF.

The chain is built from TRBV7-9 and TRBJ2-5, with TRBD2 matching 7 bases. The germline CDR1 and CDR2 sequences are SEHNR and FQNEAQ (reference sequence). This CDR3 has 13 residues. Unmatched junction bases numbered 7, after V lost 8 bases and J lost 4 bases. CDR3 amino acids: CASEAGRGETQYF. The CDR3 DNA follows: TGTGCCAGCGAAGCGGGGAGAGGAGAGACCCAGTACTTC.

This clone was seen only once. The V call is TRBV4-2, the J call TRBJ1-1; D is perhaps TRBD1 (6 bases). The CDR3 is 14 amino acids. Trimming pared 1 base from V and 3 bases from J, leaving 9 bases between. Germline V gene lookup returns CDR1 LGHNA and CDR2 YNFKEQ. CDR3: CASSQADSYTEAFF. The CDR3 DNA reads as TGTGCCAGCAGCCAAGCGGACAGCTACACTGAAGCTTTCTTT.

The CDR3 sequence: CASSDRDRGLGEQFF. As DNA, the CDR3 is TGTGCCAGCAGTGACCGGGACAGGGGGCTCGGTGAGCAGTTCTTC. The gene calls are TRBV2 and TRBJ2-1; 12 bases match TRBD1. The J segment lost 9 bases and the V segment lost 3 bases, leaving 6 bases of the junction unmatched. Germline CDR1 SNHLY, CDR2 FYNNEI. This CDR3 spans 15 amino acids.

V and J are TRBV5-4 and TRBJ2-3; D might be TRBD2 (7 bases). The germline V gene encodes CDR1 SGHNT and CDR2 YYREEE (reference sequence). CDR3 length: 16 residues. Trimming shortened V by 4 bases and J by 4 bases, and 19 bases separated the two germline ends. The CDR3 region is CASSQRGAGAPDTQYF. The CDR3 bases are TGTGCCAGCAGCCAGAGGGGGGCGGGAGCCCCAGATACGCAGTATTTT. Variable domain in full (rest from reference TRBV5-4 and TRBJ2-3): ETGVTQSPTHLIKTRGQQVTLRCSSQSGHNTVSWYQQALGQGPQFIFQYYREEENGRGNFPPRFSGLQFPNYSSELNVNALELDDSALYLCASSQRGAGAPDTQYFGPGTRLTVL.

The CDR3 loop is CASSLDPGRGNTEAFF. CDR3 nucleotides: TGTGCCAGCAGCTTAGACCCGGGGAGAGGAAACACTGAAGCTTTCTTT. The genes are TRBV11-3 and TRBJ1-1; D remains ambiguous. CDR1 is SGHNT, CDR2 YENEEA, per germline. The CDR3 loop spans 16 amino acids. V lost 0 bases and J 2 bases, leaving 13 bases between the germline ends.